The 28 T cell receptor beta chains below all came from one sample that was sequenced in a study of cytomegalovirus exposure and HLA in healthy donors. The primer mix had 60 Vbeta and 13 Jbeta primers. Using immunoSEQ multiplex PCR, the repertoire was profiled, and TCRdb retains in-frame clones only, with some absent. The sample holds approximately 140,000 clones; around 79% are singletons and the top ten take 3.5% to 4.5%. The sample consisted of PBMCs. Source of these receptors: a human donor in good health.

The rearrangement joins TRBV6-1 to TRBJ1-1, with D unclear. The CDR3 loop spans 17 amino acids. V shed 2 bases and J shed 0 bases, with 16 bases lying between them. Germline V gives CDR1 MNHNS, CDR2 SASEGT. Written as DNA, the CDR3 is TGTGCCAGCAGTGAATGGCGGCAGTCGATCATGAACACTGAAGCTTTCTTT. It yields the protein CASSEWRQSIMNTEAFF.

CDR3 sequence reads: CAISELLRANYGYTF. In DNA form, the CDR3 reads TGTGCCATCAGTGAGCTCCTGAGGGCGAACTATGGCTACACCTTC. The chain recombines TRBV10-3 with TRBJ1-2, with D unresolved. Per the germline V gene, CDR1 is ENHRY and CDR2 is SYGVKD. This CDR3 has 15 residues. V lost 2 bases and J lost 2, with 12 bases in between.

The rearrangement links TRBV10-1 to TRBJ2-7, with 7 bases identical to TRBD1. The junction had 19 bases not matched to a gene; V was cut back by 2 bases and J by 6 bases. This CDR3 comprises 18 residues. The germline V gene encodes CDR1 WNHNN and CDR2 SYGVQD (reference sequence). CDR3 protein: CASSEETGTRPSGGEQYF. The CDR3, as DNA: TGCGCCAGCAGTGAGGAGACTGGTACCAGGCCCTCAGGGGGCGAGCAGTACTTC.

This chain connects TRBV7-8 to TRBJ1-5; 9 positions match TRBD1. The CDR3 covers 19 residues. In germline, CDR1 is SGHVS, CDR2 FQNEAQ. V shed 1 base, J shed 0 bases, and the junction held 10 bases outside the gene matches. The CDR3 protein is CASSLGRDRDWDSNQPQHF. Here the CDR3 DNA reads TGTGCCAGCAGCTTAGGACGGGACAGGGATTGGGATAGCAATCAGCCCCAGCATTTT. Together with reference TRBV7-8 and TRBJ1-5, the CDR3 gives the full variable domain: GAGVSQSPRYKVAKRGQDVALRCDPISGHVSLFWYQQALGQGPEFLTYFQNEAQLDKSGLPSDRFFAERPEGSVSTLKIQRTQQEDSAVYLCASSLGRDRDWDSNQPQHFGDGTRLSIL.

The chain links TRBV29-1 to TRBJ1-1; 10 positions match TRBD1. Germline assignment: CDR1 SQVTM and CDR2 ANQGSEA. V lost 3 bases, J lost 9 bases, and 10 bases stayed unmatched. The CDR3 extends over 14 amino acids. CDR3 nucleotide sequence: TGCAGCGTTGACTATGGGACAGGGGTACTTCAAGCTTTCTTT. The encoded protein is CSVDYGTGVLQAFF.

This clone was detected a few times. The CDR3 protein is CASRVEGNTEAFF. CDR3 bases: TGTGCCAGCAGGGTGGAGGGGAACACTGAAGCTTTCTTT. This chain links TRBV28 with TRBJ1-1, with D unclear. CDR3 size: 13 residues. Trimming took 6 bases from V and 1 from J, leaving 9 bases between them. Germline values: CDR1 MDHEN, CDR2 SYDVKM.

The chain links TRBV7-8 to TRBJ1-5; D gene ambiguous. V lost 1 base to trimming and J lost 1 base, with 11 bases between them. Per germline, CDR1 SGHVS and CDR2 FQNEAQ. There are 16 residues in the CDR3. The CDR3: CASSLGRLRSNQPQHF. The CDR3 DNA follows: TGTGCCAGCAGCTTAGGACGGTTGCGGAGCAATCAGCCCCAGCATTTT.

The V call is TRBV9, the J call TRBJ2-2; 7 positions agree with TRBD2. Trimming removed 7 bases from V and 0 bases from J; junction bases left unmatched: 6. This CDR3 is built from 15 residues. CDR1 is SGDLS, CDR2 YYNGEE, per germline. DNA for the CDR3: TGTGCCAGCCACGCGGGAGCACCGAACACCGGGGAGCTGTTTTTT. Translated: CASHAGAPNTGELFF. Complete variable domain (other parts from reference TRBV9 and TRBJ2-2): DSGVTQTPKHLITATGQRVTLRCSPRSGDLSVYWYQQSLDQGLQFLIQYYNGEERAKGNILERFSAQQFPDLHSELNLSSLELGDSALYFCASHAGAPNTGELFFGEGSRLTVL.

The V call is TRBV28, the J call TRBJ1-5; a possible D gene is TRBD1 (5 bases). Germline V gene sequence: CDR1 MDHEN, CDR2 SYDVKM. The CDR3 is 14 residues long. V gave up 3 bases and J gave up 4 bases, with 10 bases separating them. DNA for the CDR3: TGTGCCAGCAGTTTGTTCCAGGGAAATCAGCCCCAGCATTTT. Amino acids: CASSLFQGNQPQHF. Full variable domain (missing parts from reference TRBV28 and TRBJ1-5): DVKVTQSSRYLVKRTGEKVFLECVQDMDHENMFWYRQDPGLGLRLIYFSYDVKMKEKGDIPEGYSVSREKKERFSLILESASTNQTSMYLCASSLFQGNQPQHFGDGTRLSIL.

The rearrangement uses TRBV30 and TRBJ2-1; weak D call: TRBD1 (6 bases). The length of the CDR3 is 22 residues. V gave up 3 bases and J gave up 5 bases, with 38 bases separating them. CDR1 is GTSNPN and CDR2 is SVGIG in the germline V gene (reference sequence). This chain's CDR3 is CAWSRRGPGASPWIRDNNEQFF. CDR3 in DNA: TGTGCCTGGAGCCGACGGGGCCCAGGGGCCAGCCCCTGGATCAGGGACAACAATGAGCAGTTCTTC.

V and J are TRBV28 and TRBJ2-3; the match to TRBD2 covers 9 bases. This CDR3 has 14 amino acids. The V segment lost 5 bases and the J segment 2 bases; nucleotides outside the gene matches: 2. In germline, CDR1 is MDHEN, CDR2 SYDVKM. The CDR3: CASSSGRYTDTQYF. The CDR3 bases are TGTGCCAGCAGTAGCGGGAGGTACACAGATACGCAGTATTTT.

This clone was seen once. The chain employs TRBV6-5 and TRBJ2-2; D not certain. Germline CDR1 MNHEY, CDR2 SVGAGI. The ends were cut back, 0 bases at V and 6 bases at J, with 5 bases in the middle. The CDR3 is 13 residues long. CDR3 sequence (DNA): TGTGCCAGCAGTTACTCGAGGTCCGGGGAGCTGTTTTTT. Translated: CASSYSRSGELFF.

CDR3: CASSSPIRGKGTEAFF. The CDR3 nucleotides read TGTGCCAGCAGTTCGCCAATCAGGGGTAAGGGCACTGAAGCTTTCTTT. The chain joins TRBV27 to TRBJ1-1; TRBD1 might be the D (6 bases). The CDR3 is made up of 16 amino acids. The germline V and J ends were trimmed by 4 bases and 4 bases, with 19 bases remaining between them. Germline CDR1 is MNHEY and CDR2 is SMNVEV (reference sequence).

CDR3 protein: CASSLAGTGVTYEQYF. The CDR3 region has the DNA TGCGCCAGCAGCTTGGCCGGGACGGGAGTGACCTACGAGCAGTACTTC. This rearrangement joins TRBV5-1 to TRBJ2-7; D might be TRBD2 (6 bases). This CDR3 has 16 residues. V was cut by 0 bases and J by 2 bases, with 15 bases left in between. Per the germline V gene, CDR1 is SGHRS and CDR2 is YFSETQ.

This clone has just one count. The V call is TRBV2, the J call TRBJ2-3, with a possible D match to TRBD2 (5 bases). The V and J ends lost 6 bases and 5 bases respectively, with 12 bases between them. The CDR3 sequence is 13 residues long. The germline gives CDR1 SNHLY, CDR2 FYNNEI. The CDR3 reads CASRGRLLDTQYF. In DNA, the CDR3 is TGTGCCAGCAGGGGGAGACTTCTAGATACGCAGTATTTT.

The CDR3 is CASSLASEASYNEQFF. The CDR3, as DNA: TGTGCCAGCAGCTTAGCGTCAGAGGCTTCCTACAATGAGCAGTTCTTC. The V gene is TRBV7-2, the J gene TRBJ2-1; D gene uncertain. Per the germline V gene, CDR1 is SGHTA and CDR2 is FQGNSA. CDR3 length: 16 amino acids. Trimming removed 0 bases from V and 1 base from J, with 10 bases in between.

The chain uses TRBV4-2 and TRBJ1-6; D unresolved. Germline CDR1 is LGHNA and CDR2 is YNFKEQ. V lost 0 bases to trimming and J lost 7 bases, with 13 bases between them. CDR3 length equals 16 residues. The CDR3 region has the DNA TGTGCCAGCAGCCAAGAAAGACGGGAGAGGAATTCACCCCTCCACTTT. As protein: CASSQERRERNSPLHF.

V usage is TRBV6-1 and J usage is TRBJ2-7, with 10 nucleotides matching TRBD1. The V gene's germline CDR1 is MNHNS and CDR2 SASEGT. V dropped 3 bases and J dropped 2; count of bases not matched to a gene: 7. This CDR3 contains 16 residues. CDR3 DNA: TGTGCCAGCAGTGATCTGTTAGGACAGGGGGCCTACGAGCAGTACTTC. As protein: CASSDLLGQGAYEQYF.

J is TRBJ2-7 and V is TRBV4-1, with 9 positions matching TRBD2. The CDR3 has 15 amino acids. In germline, CDR1 is MGHRA, CDR2 YSYEKL. Unmatched junction bases numbered 5, after V lost 2 bases and J lost 3 bases. CDR3 nucleotides: TGCGCCAGCAGCCAAAGGACTAGCGCGAACTACGAGCAGTACTTC. Residues: CASSQRTSANYEQYF.

The J gene is TRBJ2-3, the V gene TRBV29-1; D might be TRBD2 (7 bases). The CDR3 is 16 amino acids. Germline V gene data show CDR1 as SQVTM and CDR2 as ANQGSEA. Trimming left V 7 bases short and J 3 bases short, with 23 bases between. CDR3 DNA sequence: TGCAGCGCTCGCGCCCGGGGGGCTATATGGACAGATACGCAGTATTTT. This translates into CSARARGAIWTDTQYF.

The chain couples TRBV9 to TRBJ2-3; D unclear. This CDR3 has 12 amino acids. Germline V lookup: CDR1 SGDLS, CDR2 YYNGEE. V was shortened by 3 bases and J by 4 bases, with 6 bases between the two germline ends. DNA for the CDR3: TGTGCCAGCAGCGGATCAGCAGATACGCAGTATTTT. Translating it yields CASSGSADTQYF.

V and J are TRBV27 and TRBJ2-7; the D is unclear. Trimming took 3 bases from V and 2 from J, leaving 14 bases between them. In germline, CDR1 is MNHEY, CDR2 SMNVEV (reference sequence). CDR3 length equals 15 residues. Here the CDR3 DNA reads TGTGCCAGCAGTTTCCGCCGAAGCTTAGCCTACGAGCAGTACTTC. Its translation is CASSFRRSLAYEQYF.

This clone occurred a few times. The chain has TRBV18 and TRBJ2-2, with D tentatively TRBD1 (5 bases). CDR3 size: 13 residues. CDR1 is KGHSH, CDR2 LQKENI, per germline. V was cut by 2 bases and J by 7 bases, with 8 bases left in between. The chain's CDR3 is CASSPRGYGELFF. CDR3 sequence (DNA): TGTGCCAGCTCACCAAGGGGTTACGGGGAGCTGTTTTTT. Supplemented by reference TRBV18 and TRBJ2-2, the full variable domain reads NAGVMQNPRHLVRRRGQEARLRCSPMKGHSHVYWYRQLPEEGLKFMVYLQKENIIDESGMPKERFSAEFPKEGPSILRIQQVVRGDSAAYFCASSPRGYGELFFGEGSRLTVL.

The V and J genes are TRBV7-9 and TRBJ2-5; D perhaps matches TRBD2 (5 bases). Trimming removed 4 bases at V and 4 bases at J, with 19 bases between. This CDR3 is 16 amino acids long. Per germline, CDR1 SEHNR and CDR2 FQNEAQ (reference sequence). CDR3 nucleotide sequence: TGTGCCAGCAGCTCGCCACGTCCCGCGGCGGGAGAGACCCAGTACTTC. It is translated as CASSSPRPAAGETQYF.

The V and J genes are TRBV28 and TRBJ2-5, with D perhaps matching TRBD2 (6 bases). The DNA end favors TRBJ2-7, so the J call may be wrong. The CDR3 extends over 15 amino acids. Germline CDR1 MDHEN, CDR2 SYDVKM. CDR3 bases: TGTGCCAGCAGTTTACCTGGAGGGAAGAACTACGAGCAGTACTTC. Protein product: CASSLPGGKNYEQYF.

The chain couples TRBV7-8 to TRBJ2-3, with D possibly matching TRBD2 (6 bases). The CDR3 is 15 residues long. V dropped 0 bases and J dropped 4 bases, with 11 bases sitting between them. Germline V gene lookup returns CDR1 SGHVS and CDR2 FQNEAQ. The CDR3 is CASSLAPRDSDTQYF. In DNA, the CDR3 is TGTGCCAGCAGCTTAGCCCCGCGGGACTCAGATACGCAGTATTTT.

In the case of this clone: In the same sample, other DNA sequences code for this CDR3. The chain links TRBV20-1 to TRBJ2-5; 7 nucleotides align to TRBD1. The V gene's germline CDR1 is DFQATT and CDR2 SNEGSKA (reference sequence). Trimming took 6 bases from V and 4 from J; bases not matched to a gene: 2. This CDR3 is built from 11 residues. Written as DNA, the CDR3 is TGCAGTGCAAACAGGGGAGAGACCCAGTACTTC. Translated: CSANRGETQYF.

The rearrangement joins TRBV29-1 to TRBJ2-1, with D possibly being TRBD2 (7 bases). The CDR3 has 15 amino acids. The germline V gene encodes CDR1 SQVTM and CDR2 ANQGSEA. V was cut by 7 bases and J by 0 bases, with 16 bases left in between. CDR3 in amino acids: CSARFGGRSYNEQFF. DNA of the CDR3: TGCAGCGCCCGTTTCGGGGGGCGCTCCTACAATGAGCAGTTCTTC.